This TCR beta chain originates from a study of T cells after yellow fever vaccination (dated by TCRdb to between 2018 and 2020). About the full investigation: The SMART-Seq v4 Ultra Low Input RNA kit was used to prepare libraries from fractions with low cell numbers. To follow T-cell clones before and after primary and booster YFV17D yellow fever vaccination, bulk TCR alpha and beta repertoires were sequenced over time. Two healthy male donors, one aged 18 to 30 and one aged 30 to 40 years, made up the cohort. Blood samples were taken at several timepoints before and after primary and secondary immunization, and bulk PBMC replicates and cell subsets were isolated.

This clonotype was recorded a few times. The antigen it recognizes is unknown. No quality values exist for individual bases; no much larger clone is one base distant. Summary of the overall study and its limitations: Compared with the primary T-cell response, the secondary T-cell response was faster but weaker, reaching its peak on day 5 rather than on day 15. Because the study included only two donors, the extent to which the findings can be generalized is limited. After the booster, most of the clones that had expanded following primary vaccination were detected again (roughly 96% of CD4 and 85% to 90% of CD8), which suggests that memory was broadly maintained. Because abundant contaminating clonotypes from the bulk population could be contained in FACS-sorted repertoires, computational filtering was required. A small fraction of clonotypes appeared in both the CD4 and CD8 compartments, likely as a result of convergent recombination.

Trimming accounts for 10 bases at V and 2 bases at J, while the number of junction bases matched to no gene is 6. The CDR3 has 13 amino acids, counting the end cysteine and phenylalanine. Kept here is only the CDR3 DNA, which spans 39 bases and is read in frame from base 1. The CDR1 and CDR2 encoded by the germline V gene are SNHLY and FYNNEI. TCR cDNA was made using 5'RACE template switching, a step that added a universal primer site and unique molecular identifiers. Priming for cDNA synthesis came from both the TCR alpha and TCR beta constant segments. Library amplification involved two PCR steps, and the second step added sample barcodes and sequencing adapters. Sequencing of libraries was done on Illumina HiSeq 2500 (2x100 bp) or NovaSeq (2x150 bp). As for the authors' bioinformatics: Reads were demultiplexed and collapsed into UMI consensus sequences with MIGEC, and V(D)J alignment was performed with MiXCR. Using edgeR on replicate PBMC samples, clonotypes were called vaccine-responding if FDR was below 0.01 and the log2 fold change was above 5 up to day 15. CD4 or CD8 identity was assigned to each bulk clonotype according to whether the clonotype was present at higher abundance in the sequenced CD4 repertoire or the sequenced CD8 repertoire. TCRdb ran its own pipeline on the public reads, namely fastp trimming at Q25 and MiXCR clone calling, and kept in-frame beta chains. Rows merge per CDR3 protein into single entries with the most common DNA and genes. TCRdb assigned the V and J calls; the authors' analysis was not used. The sample has some 600,000 distinct CDR3 sequences on record, roughly a sixth of them singletons. Approximately 15% of the sample is taken by the ten largest.

The label giving this sample's treatment or condition can be read as: live attenuated yellow fever vaccine strain. At each blood-draw timepoint, two biological replicates of bulk PBMCs were collected. PBMCs were isolated from peripheral blood using a standard Ficoll-Paque protocol. RNA was extracted with TriZol from bulk PBMCs, CD4 and CD8 fractions, and dextramer-positive and dextramer-negative fractions. This sequence originates from a man aged 18 to 30 who received the YFV17D yellow fever vaccine. In this chain, TRBV2 is recombined with TRBJ2-3; TRBD2 aligns with 7 central bases. Sequencing used PBMCs, obtained about 5 days after the first yellow fever vaccination. The DNA sequence is given as TGTGCCACCAGCGGGGAATTCACAGATACGCAGTATTTT. This is translated as CATSGEFTDTQYF.